The rows below give T cell receptor beta chains drawn from one sample of a study of blood T cell repertoires in COVID-19. Here immunoSEQ multiplex PCR was the method, and the copy in TCRdb shows in-frame clones only, minus some. The sample lists about 97,000 clones, 90% occurring once. Sequencing was done on a sample of peripheral blood. The source is a man aged 60 to 69 with acute or convalescent COVID-19. The CDR3 runs from the conserved cysteine through the conserved F or W. Fields, in order: D gene, V gene, clone size, J gene, CDR3 DNA, CDR3 protein. A D gene is named only where the DNA matches it firmly. Rows may omit the clone size; those that give it use once, few, many or a size class.

TRBD2,TRBV7-7,-,TRBJ2-1,TGTGCCAGCAGCTTAGACGTTTTGCGGGGGGGCAGTGAGCAGTTCTTC,CASSLDVLRGGSEQFF
TRBD1,TRBV6-2/TRBV6-3,-,TRBJ1-6,TGTGCCAGCAGCCGACAGGGACTAGATGAATCACCCCTCCACTTT,CASSRQGLDESPLHF
-,TRBV28,-,TRBJ1-4,TGTGCCAGCAGTATGGCCCCGCTCAATGAAAAACTGTTTTTT,CASSMAPLNEKLFF
-,TRBV6-5,-,TRBJ1-3,TGTGCCAGCAGTAACTCCCCGGTGGTTGGAAACACCATATATTTT,CASSNSPVVGNTIYF
-,TRBV6-5,-,TRBJ1-2,TGTGCCAGCAGTTACCGGTGGGCAAACCATGGCTACACCTTC,CASSYRWANHGYTF
TRBD1,TRBV5-1,-,TRBJ2-2,TGCGCCAGCAGCTGGGGTCCCCGGGACAGGGGCACCGGGGAGCTGTTTTTT,CASSWGPRDRGTGELFF
TRBD1,TRBV4-1,-,TRBJ1-2,TGCGCCAGCAGCCCAGCCGGGACAGGGAAGAACTATGGCTACACCTTC,CASSPAGTGKNYGYTF
-,TRBV10-3,once,TRBJ1-2,TGTGCCATCAGTGAGTCGACTCGGGGAGACTTCGCTGACACCTTC,CAISESTRGDFADTF
-,TRBV18,-,TRBJ2-2,TGTGCCAGCTCAAACGGCGGGTCGAACACCGGGGAGCTGTTTTTT,CASSNGGSNTGELFF
-,TRBV19,-,TRBJ2-1,TGTGCCAGTAGATTACAGCATCAGGGGAGGCAGTTCTTC,CASRLQHQGRQFF
-,TRBV30,-,TRBJ2-7,TGTGCCTGGAGTACCCCGCGTAAAAATCCCTACGAGCAGTACTTC,CAWSTPRKNPYEQYF
-,TRBV12-3/TRBV12-4,-,TRBJ2-1,TGTGCCAGCAACTCCTCTCCCAATGAGCAGTTCTTC,CASNSSPNEQFF
TRBD1,TRBV30,-,TRBJ1-1,TGTGCCCGAGGGCAGGGGGGCACTGAAGCTTTCTTT,CARGQGGTEAFF
-,TRBV5-1,-,TRBJ1-4,TGCGCCAGCAGCTTCAGCGGGGGGACAACTAATGAAAAACTGTTTTTT,CASSFSGGTTNEKLFF
TRBD1,TRBV5-1,-,TRBJ2-5,TGCGCCAGCAGCTCTACAGGGGAAGAGACCCAGTACTTC,CASSSTGEETQYF
-,TRBV25-1,-,TRBJ1-1,TGTGCCAGCAAGGGGAACCCGACCGCAAACACTGAAGCTTTCTTT,CASKGNPTANTEAFF
TRBD1,TRBV10-3,-,TRBJ1-4,TGTGCCATCAGCGGAGGACAGGGGGAAAAACTGTTTTTT,CAISGGQGEKLFF
TRBD1,TRBV4-1,-,TRBJ2-6,TGCGCCAGCAGCCAAGAGGGGCAGGGGGTCCTCTCTGGGGCCAACGTCCTGACTTTC,CASSQEGQGVLSGANVLTF
-,TRBV27,-,TRBJ2-3,TGTGCCAGCAGTCCTCAGGGGATGGGAGATACGCAGTATTTT,CASSPQGMGDTQYF
TRBD2,TRBV5-1,-,TRBJ2-7,TGCGCCAGCAGCCCCCGGGACTACTACGAGCAGTACTTC,CASSPRDYYEQYF
-,TRBV30,-,TRBJ1-6,TGTGCCTGGAGTGTACGGGTCAACTCCTATAATTCACCCCTCCACTTT,CAWSVRVNSYNSPLHF
-,TRBV5-6,-,TRBJ1-2,TGTGCCAGCAGCTTGAGGGGGGGCGGCACCTATGGCTACACCTTC,CASSLRGGGTYGYTF
-,TRBV5-1,once,TRBJ1-1,TGCGCCAGCAGCTTGGGAGTAGGGGGCACTGAAGCTTTCTTT,CASSLGVGGTEAFF
-,TRBV6-2/TRBV6-3,-,TRBJ1-5,TGTGCCAGCAGCCCTCGGGCGAGACAGCTAAATCAGCCCCAGCATTTT,CASSPRARQLNQPQHF
-,TRBV5-1,-,TRBJ1-1,TGCGCCAGCAGCTTGGGTACAGCATTGAACACTGAAGCTTTCTTT,CASSLGTALNTEAFF
-,TRBV11-3,-,TRBJ1-1,TGTGCCAGCAGCCGGAGGGGGAACACTGAAGCTTTCTTT,CASSRRGNTEAFF
TRBD1,TRBV19,-,TRBJ2-4,TGTGCCAGTAGTGAAGTAACAGGGGTTAGAAACATTCAGTACTTC,CASSEVTGVRNIQYF
-,TRBV20-1,once,TRBJ2-1,TGCAGTGCTAGTGACAGAACCTCCTACAATGAGCAGTTCTTC,CSASDRTSYNEQFF
-,TRBV7-7,-,TRBJ1-2,TGTGCCAGCAGCTTATTCGGGACTGAAGCTAACTATGGCTACACCTTC,CASSLFGTEANYGYTF
-,TRBV30,-,TRBJ1-2,TGTGCCTGGTACCAACTCGGCTACACCTTC,CAWYQLGYTF
TRBD1,TRBV5-1,-,TRBJ1-1,TGCGCCAGCAGCACCCCGGAGACAGGGCTGAACACTGAAGCTTTCTTT,CASSTPETGLNTEAFF
-,TRBV5-6,-,TRBJ1-2,TGTGCCAGCAGCTTTGACAGTTGGGGCTACACCTTC,CASSFDSWGYTF
-,TRBV30,few,TRBJ1-2,TGTGCCTGGGGTCGGGGGGTAGGGGGCTACACCTTC,CAWGRGVGGYTF
-,TRBV4-1,-,TRBJ1-5,TGCGCCAGCAGCGTCGCAGTCCTAGGGCCCCAGCATTTT,CASSVAVLGPQHF
TRBD1,TRBV27,-,TRBJ1-4,TGTGCCAGCAGACCAGGACAGGCCAGAAATGAAAAACTGTTTTTT,CASRPGQARNEKLFF
-,TRBV2,-,TRBJ2-4,TGTGCCAGCAGTGATGAACAGGGAGGGGACATTCAGTACTTC,CASSDEQGGDIQYF
TRBD1,TRBV6-5,few,TRBJ1-2,TGTGCCAGCAGTCTACAGGGGGCTAGCTACACCTTC,CASSLQGASYTF
TRBD1,TRBV5-1,-,TRBJ1-2,TGCGCCAGCAGCGCCCGGGACAGATCCTATGGCTACACCTTC,CASSARDRSYGYTF
TRBD1,TRBV19,-,TRBJ2-7,TGTGCCAGTAGTGTAGCCGGGACAGGGACTGGCGAGCAGTACTTC,CASSVAGTGTGEQYF
-,TRBV5-6,-,TRBJ1-5,TGTGCCAGCAGTTTAGGGGGGAGGGGTCAGCCCCAGCATTTT,CASSLGGRGQPQHF
TRBD1,TRBV11-3,-,TRBJ1-5,TGTGCCAGCAGCTTATGGTCAGGGGGGAGCAATCAGCCCCAGCATTTT,CASSLWSGGSNQPQHF
TRBD1,TRBV7-2,-,TRBJ1-3,TGTGCCAGCAGCGGACAGAAAGGACAGGGGATCGCCGGAAACACCATATATTTT,CASSGQKGQGIAGNTIYF
-,TRBV18,-,TRBJ1-4,TGTGCCAGCTCACCATTAAGGGGTGCAACTAATGAAAAACTGTTTTTT,CASSPLRGATNEKLFF
-,TRBV19,-,TRBJ1-2,TGTGCCAGTAGTAGACGACAGGATGGGTCCGACTATGGCTACACCTTC,CASSRRQDGSDYGYTF
-,TRBV29-1,-,TRBJ1-4,TGCAGCGCCACCGGGACAACTAATGAAAAACTGTTTTTT,CSATGTTNEKLFF
TRBD1,TRBV19,-,TRBJ1-1,TGTGCCAGTAGAAAATTCGGACAGGGGAACACTGAAGCTTTCTTT,CASRKFGQGNTEAFF
TRBD2,TRBV9,-,TRBJ2-7,TGTGCCAGCAGCCGAGAGGGACTAGCGGGGGGGCCGAGGATCGAGCAGTACTTC,CASSREGLAGGPRIEQYF
-,TRBV18,-,TRBJ1-6,TGTGCCAGCTCACCAATAGACTCCAGCTCCTATAATTCACCCCTCCACTTT,CASSPIDSSSYNSPLHF
-,TRBV18,-,TRBJ1-1,TGTGCCAGCTCACCACGGAGGGTGTATCACACTGAAGCTTTCTTT,CASSPRRVYHTEAFF
TRBD2,TRBV9,once,TRBJ2-5,TGTGCCAGCAGCGTAGGAGGCGGGGGGGCCGGGGAGACCCAGTACTTC,CASSVGGGGAGETQYF
TRBD1,TRBV27,-,TRBJ1-4,TGTGCCAGCAGCCCTCGGGGACAGTATAATGAAAAACTGTTTTTT,CASSPRGQYNEKLFF
-,TRBV6-4,-,TRBJ1-6,TGTGCCAATAAACCGGGAGGGAAGGCCCTCCACTTT,CANKPGGKALHF
TRBD2,TRBV7-2,-,TRBJ2-7,TGTGCCAGCAGCTTAACTAGCGGGGGCACCTACGAGCAGTACTTC,CASSLTSGGTYEQYF
TRBD1,TRBV15,once,TRBJ1-3,TGTGCCACCAGCTTTCGGGACAGGGGCATGGACACCATATATTTT,CATSFRDRGMDTIYF
TRBD1,TRBV5-1,-,TRBJ1-2,TGCGCCAGCAGCCGAACGGGACAGGGGGAAATTGATGGCTACACCTTC,CASSRTGQGEIDGYTF
-,TRBV18,-,TRBJ2-7,TGTGCCAGCTCACCCCCCCTCCAGGGGTTCGACGAGCAGTACTTC,CASSPPLQGFDEQYF
TRBD1,TRBV5-1,-,TRBJ2-5,TGCGCCAGCAACGGACAGGTCCAAGAGACCCAGTACTTC,CASNGQVQETQYF
-,TRBV6-5,-,TRBJ1-1,TGTGCCAGCAGCCTTAACAGGGACGCTGAAGCTTTCTTT,CASSLNRDAEAFF
TRBD1,TRBV6-6,-,TRBJ2-6,TGTGCCAGCAGTCCGGGACAGGGGGTAACAGGGGCCAACGTCCTGACTTTC,CASSPGQGVTGANVLTF
-,TRBV5-1,-,TRBJ1-1,TGCGCCAGCGCTTATAATACAGGGCTAAAGACTGAAGCTTTCTTT,CASAYNTGLKTEAFF